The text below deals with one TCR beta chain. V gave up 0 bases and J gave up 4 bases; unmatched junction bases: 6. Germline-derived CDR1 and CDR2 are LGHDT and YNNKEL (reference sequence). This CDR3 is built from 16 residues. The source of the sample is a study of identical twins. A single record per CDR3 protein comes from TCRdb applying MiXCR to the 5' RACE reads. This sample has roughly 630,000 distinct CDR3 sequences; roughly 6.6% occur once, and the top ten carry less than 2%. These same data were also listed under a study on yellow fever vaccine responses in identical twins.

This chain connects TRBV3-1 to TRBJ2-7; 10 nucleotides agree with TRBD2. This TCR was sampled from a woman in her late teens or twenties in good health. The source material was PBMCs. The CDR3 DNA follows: TGTGCCAGCAGCCAAGATCCTAGCGGGAGTCTGTACGAGCAGTACTTC. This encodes CASSQDPSGSLYEQYF.